This is a list of T cell receptor beta chains from one sample in a study of cytomegalovirus exposure and HLA in healthy donors. The data were produced by immunoSEQ multiplex PCR, yet TCRdb's version contains in-frame clones alone and is incomplete. Of 100,000 to 150,000 clones in the sample, about nine tenths are singletons; the top ten hold 1.5% to 2.5%. Sequences were obtained from PBMCs. The receptor set was obtained from a woman under 30 in good health and CMV-seronegative. Each CDR3 is given with its conserved first and last residue. Fields, in order: D gene, J gene, V gene, clone size, CDR3 protein, CDR3 DNA. A D gene is named only where the DNA matches it firmly. Some rows have no size entry. The others give once, few or many, or a class for an expanded clone.

d_call: TRBD2; j_call: TRBJ2-3; v_call: TRBV2; clone_size: -; cdr3_aa: CASSDVAGGATDTQYF; cdr3_nt: TGTGCCAGCAGTGACGTTGCGGGAGGAGCCACAGATACGCAGTATTTT
d_call: -; j_call: TRBJ2-1; v_call: TRBV6-5; clone_size: -; cdr3_aa: CASSYLSGPQFF; cdr3_nt: TGTGCCAGCAGTTACTTGAGCGGCCCACAGTTCTTC
d_call: -; j_call: TRBJ2-7; v_call: TRBV15; clone_size: -; cdr3_aa: CATSRAGQGYEQYF; cdr3_nt: TGTGCCACCAGCAGGGCGGGGCAGGGCTACGAGCAGTACTTC
d_call: TRBD1; j_call: TRBJ2-5; v_call: TRBV11-1; clone_size: -; cdr3_aa: CASSPDRDQETQYF; cdr3_nt: TGTGCCAGCAGCCCTGACAGGGACCAAGAGACCCAGTACTTC
d_call: TRBD2; j_call: TRBJ2-5; v_call: TRBV2; clone_size: -; cdr3_aa: CASIPSPLAGDGVTQYF; cdr3_nt: TGTGCCAGCATTCCGAGCCCCCTAGCGGGGGACGGGGTGACCCAGTACTTC
d_call: TRBD2; j_call: TRBJ2-7; v_call: TRBV10-2; clone_size: -; cdr3_aa: CASSETTSGTYEQYF; cdr3_nt: TGCGCCAGCAGTGAAACGACTAGCGGTACCTACGAGCAGTACTTC
d_call: -; j_call: TRBJ2-1; v_call: TRBV23-1; clone_size: once; cdr3_aa: CASSPSRGRADFYNEQFF; cdr3_nt: TGCGCCAGCAGTCCCTCGAGGGGGAGGGCGGATTTCTACAATGAGCAGTTCTTC
d_call: TRBD2; j_call: TRBJ2-7; v_call: TRBV29-1; clone_size: -; cdr3_aa: CSVGTSGNTYEQYF; cdr3_nt: TGCAGCGTTGGGACTAGCGGGAATACCTACGAGCAGTACTTC
d_call: -; j_call: TRBJ1-5; v_call: TRBV4-1; clone_size: -; cdr3_aa: CASSPAQGLNQPQHF; cdr3_nt: TGCGCCAGCAGCCCCGCTCAGGGGTTAAATCAGCCCCAGCATTTT
d_call: -; j_call: TRBJ1-1; v_call: TRBV15; clone_size: -; cdr3_aa: CATSSQGHTEAFF; cdr3_nt: TGTGCCACCAGCAGTCAGGGGCACACTGAAGCTTTCTTT
d_call: TRBD1; j_call: TRBJ1-2; v_call: TRBV6-5; clone_size: -; cdr3_aa: CASSFRTGGVYGYTF; cdr3_nt: TGTGCCAGCAGTTTCCGGACAGGGGGCGTCTATGGCTACACCTTC
d_call: TRBD1; j_call: TRBJ1-1; v_call: TRBV6-5; clone_size: once; cdr3_aa: CASSYRGQGVEAFF; cdr3_nt: TGTGCCAGCAGTTACAGGGGACAGGGGGTTGAAGCTTTCTTT
d_call: -; j_call: TRBJ1-5; v_call: TRBV27; clone_size: -; cdr3_aa: CASSLGGYQPQHF; cdr3_nt: TGTGCCAGCAGTTTAGGGGGCTATCAGCCCCAGCATTTT
d_call: TRBD1; j_call: TRBJ2-7; v_call: TRBV28; clone_size: -; cdr3_aa: CASSPADRQGNYEQYF; cdr3_nt: TGTGCCAGCAGTCCCGCCGATCGACAGGGGAACTACGAGCAGTACTTC
d_call: TRBD1; j_call: TRBJ2-7; v_call: TRBV27; clone_size: -; cdr3_aa: CASSGTGYEQYF; cdr3_nt: TGTGCCAGCAGTGGGACAGGGTACGAGCAGTACTTC
d_call: TRBD2; j_call: TRBJ2-1; v_call: TRBV6-6; clone_size: -; cdr3_aa: CASSYLAGSYNEQFF; cdr3_nt: TGTGCCAGCAGTTACTTAGCGGGGTCCTACAATGAGCAGTTCTTC
d_call: -; j_call: TRBJ2-1; v_call: TRBV19; clone_size: once; cdr3_aa: CASSWELGSSYNEQFF; cdr3_nt: TGTGCCAGTAGTTGGGAGCTGGGGAGCTCCTACAATGAGCAGTTCTTC